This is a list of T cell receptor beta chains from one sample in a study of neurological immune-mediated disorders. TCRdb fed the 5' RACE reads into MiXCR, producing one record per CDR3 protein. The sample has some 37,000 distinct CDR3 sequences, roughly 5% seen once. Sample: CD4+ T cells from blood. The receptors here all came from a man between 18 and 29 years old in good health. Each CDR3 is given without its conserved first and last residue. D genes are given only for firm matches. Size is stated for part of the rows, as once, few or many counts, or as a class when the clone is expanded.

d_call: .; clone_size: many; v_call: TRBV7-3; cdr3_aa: ASSLTGLSTDTQY
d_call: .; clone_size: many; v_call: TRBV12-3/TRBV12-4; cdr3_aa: ASSRGIRVANYGYT
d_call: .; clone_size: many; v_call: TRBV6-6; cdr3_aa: ASSYSAQNTEAF
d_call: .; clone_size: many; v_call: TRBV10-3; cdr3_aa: AISEFRRGDEKLF
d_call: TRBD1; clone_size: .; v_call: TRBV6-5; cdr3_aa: ASSYPQGQECT
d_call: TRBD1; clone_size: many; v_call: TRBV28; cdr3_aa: ASSLLTGRDYGYT
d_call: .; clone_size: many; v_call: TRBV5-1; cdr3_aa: ASSSTGQGGGEQY
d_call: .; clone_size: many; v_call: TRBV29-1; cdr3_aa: SSGTYEDGYT
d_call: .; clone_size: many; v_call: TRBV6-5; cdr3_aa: ATQGTVNTEAF
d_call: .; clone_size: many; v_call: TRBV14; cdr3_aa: ASSPGRGSWEETQY
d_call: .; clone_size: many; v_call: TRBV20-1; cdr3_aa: SASNTVEAF
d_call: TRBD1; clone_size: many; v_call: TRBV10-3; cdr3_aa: AISKTGEAF
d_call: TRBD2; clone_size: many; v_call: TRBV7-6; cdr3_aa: ASSASERGGLDTQY
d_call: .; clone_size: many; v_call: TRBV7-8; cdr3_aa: ASSLRPQASHNEQF
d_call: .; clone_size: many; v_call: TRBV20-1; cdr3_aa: SAAPQVFYNEQF
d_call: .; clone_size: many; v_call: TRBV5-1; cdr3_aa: ASSPRAMYQETQY
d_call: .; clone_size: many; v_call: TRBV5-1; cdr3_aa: ASSSMNTEAF
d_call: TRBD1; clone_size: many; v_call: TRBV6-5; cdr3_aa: ASSPTGGTGYT
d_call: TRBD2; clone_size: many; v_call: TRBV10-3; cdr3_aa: ATRLAENTGELF
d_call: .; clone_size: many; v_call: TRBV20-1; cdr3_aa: SARDPRTEEKLF
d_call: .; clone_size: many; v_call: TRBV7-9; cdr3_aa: ASSLQDTEAF
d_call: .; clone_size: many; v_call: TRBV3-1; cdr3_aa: ASSQQLIGNEQF
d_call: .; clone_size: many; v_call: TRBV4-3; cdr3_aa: ASSQYPHSSYEQY
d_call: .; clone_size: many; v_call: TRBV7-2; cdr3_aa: ASSWFQSGELF
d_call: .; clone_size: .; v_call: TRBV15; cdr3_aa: ATSRDRVNTEAF
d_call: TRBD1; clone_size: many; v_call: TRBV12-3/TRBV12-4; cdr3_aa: ASSHSGTGGNEAF
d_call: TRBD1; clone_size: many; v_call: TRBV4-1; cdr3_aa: ASSQPGGTGELF
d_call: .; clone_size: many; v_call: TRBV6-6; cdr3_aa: ASSRPGSVTYEQY
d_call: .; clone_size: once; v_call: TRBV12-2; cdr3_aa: ASRFHPGTGAQPQH
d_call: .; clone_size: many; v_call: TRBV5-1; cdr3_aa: ASSLIRGTGELF
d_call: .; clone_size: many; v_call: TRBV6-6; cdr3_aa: ASGPNEPNTEAF
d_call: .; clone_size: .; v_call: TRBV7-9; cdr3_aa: ASTPWAIGEQTQY
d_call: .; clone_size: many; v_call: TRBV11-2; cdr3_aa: ASSLRGLGNTEAF
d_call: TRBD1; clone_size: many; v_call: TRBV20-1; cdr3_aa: SARPGSGTGLYGYT
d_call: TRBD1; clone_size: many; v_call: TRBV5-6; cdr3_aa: ASSLPGGADEKLF
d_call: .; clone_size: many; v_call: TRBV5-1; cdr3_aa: ASSFDSGNQPQH
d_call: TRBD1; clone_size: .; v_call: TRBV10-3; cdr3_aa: AARPTGADYEQY
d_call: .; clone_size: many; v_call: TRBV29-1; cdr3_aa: SVRALVNTEAF
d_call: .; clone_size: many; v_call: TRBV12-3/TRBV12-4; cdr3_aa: ASRSMLGETQY
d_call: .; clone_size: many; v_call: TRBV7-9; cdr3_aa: ASTVGTIGEAF
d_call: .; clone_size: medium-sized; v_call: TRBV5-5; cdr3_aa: ASSVNGYSYNSPLH
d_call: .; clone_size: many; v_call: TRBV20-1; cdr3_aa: SARDPREGDEQY
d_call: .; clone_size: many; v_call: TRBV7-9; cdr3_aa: ASSPPGGVSGNTIY
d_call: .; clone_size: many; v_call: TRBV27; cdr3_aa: ASSSGTTRGWNQPQH
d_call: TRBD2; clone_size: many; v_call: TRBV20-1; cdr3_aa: SAIPAGGRATDTQY
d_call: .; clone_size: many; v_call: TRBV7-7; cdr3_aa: ASSSGYTQY